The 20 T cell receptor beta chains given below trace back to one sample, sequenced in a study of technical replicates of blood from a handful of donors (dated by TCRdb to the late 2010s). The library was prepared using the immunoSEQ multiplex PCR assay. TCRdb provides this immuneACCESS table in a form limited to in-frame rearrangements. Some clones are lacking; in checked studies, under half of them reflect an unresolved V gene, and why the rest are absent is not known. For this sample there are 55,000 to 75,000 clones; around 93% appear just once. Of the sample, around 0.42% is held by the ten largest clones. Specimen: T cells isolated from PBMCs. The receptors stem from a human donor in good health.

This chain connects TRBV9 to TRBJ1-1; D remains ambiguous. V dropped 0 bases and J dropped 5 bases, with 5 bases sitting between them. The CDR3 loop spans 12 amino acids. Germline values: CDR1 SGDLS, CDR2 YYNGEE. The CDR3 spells CASSVGDTEAFF. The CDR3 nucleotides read TGTGCCAGCAGCGTAGGAGATACTGAAGCTTTCTTT.

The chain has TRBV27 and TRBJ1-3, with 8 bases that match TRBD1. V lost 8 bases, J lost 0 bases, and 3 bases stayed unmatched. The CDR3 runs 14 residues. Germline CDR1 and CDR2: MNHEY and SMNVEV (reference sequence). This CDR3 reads CASGTGLSGNTIYF. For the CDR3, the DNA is TGTGCCAGCGGGACAGGCCTCTCTGGAAACACCATATATTTT.

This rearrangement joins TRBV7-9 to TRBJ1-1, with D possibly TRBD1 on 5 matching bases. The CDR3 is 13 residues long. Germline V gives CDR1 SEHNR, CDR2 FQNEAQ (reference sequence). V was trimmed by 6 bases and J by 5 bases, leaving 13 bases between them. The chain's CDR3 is CASRGGGDTEAFF. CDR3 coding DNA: TGTGCCAGCAGAGGCGGAGGGGATACTGAAGCTTTCTTT.

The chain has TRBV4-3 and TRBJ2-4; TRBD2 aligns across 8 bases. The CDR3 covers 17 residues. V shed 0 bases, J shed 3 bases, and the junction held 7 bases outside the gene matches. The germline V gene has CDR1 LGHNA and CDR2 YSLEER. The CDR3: CASSQDRVSGVKNIQYF. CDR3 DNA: TGCGCCAGCAGCCAAGATAGGGTTAGCGGGGTCAAAAACATTCAGTACTTC.

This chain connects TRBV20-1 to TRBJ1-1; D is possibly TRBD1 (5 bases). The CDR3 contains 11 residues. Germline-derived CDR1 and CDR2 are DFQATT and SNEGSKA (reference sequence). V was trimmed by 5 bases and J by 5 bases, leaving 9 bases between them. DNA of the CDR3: TGCAGTGCTTTGGACACTACTGAAGCTTTCTTT. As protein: CSALDTTEAFF.

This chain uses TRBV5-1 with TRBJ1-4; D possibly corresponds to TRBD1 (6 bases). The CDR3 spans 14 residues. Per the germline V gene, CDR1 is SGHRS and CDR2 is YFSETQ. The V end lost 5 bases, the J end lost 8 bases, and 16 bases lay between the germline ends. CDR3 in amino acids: CASRVDSLSEKLFF. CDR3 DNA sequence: TGCGCCAGCAGGGTGGACAGCCTTTCGGAAAAACTGTTTTTT.

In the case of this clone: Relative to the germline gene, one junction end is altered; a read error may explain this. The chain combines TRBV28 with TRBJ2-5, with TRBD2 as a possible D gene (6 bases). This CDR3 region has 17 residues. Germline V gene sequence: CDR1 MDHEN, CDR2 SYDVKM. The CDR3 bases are TGTGCCAGCAGTCCCCTACAACGGGAGATGTACCAAGAGGCCCAGTACTTC. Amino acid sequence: CASSPLQREMYQEAQYF.

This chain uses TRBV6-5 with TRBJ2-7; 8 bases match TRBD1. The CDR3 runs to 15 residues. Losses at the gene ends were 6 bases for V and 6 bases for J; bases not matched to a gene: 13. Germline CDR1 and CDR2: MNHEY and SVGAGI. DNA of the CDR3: TGTGCCAGCAGCCCGGGGACAGGCACCTTCGGCGAGCAGTACTTC. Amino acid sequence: CASSPGTGTFGEQYF.

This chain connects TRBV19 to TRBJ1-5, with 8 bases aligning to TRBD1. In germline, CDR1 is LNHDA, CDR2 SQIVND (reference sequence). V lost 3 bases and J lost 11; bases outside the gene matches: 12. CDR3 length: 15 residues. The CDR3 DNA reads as TGTGCCAGTAGTATTGGCCCGACAGGGGCCCCATCCCAGCATTTT. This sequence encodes CASSIGPTGAPSQHF.

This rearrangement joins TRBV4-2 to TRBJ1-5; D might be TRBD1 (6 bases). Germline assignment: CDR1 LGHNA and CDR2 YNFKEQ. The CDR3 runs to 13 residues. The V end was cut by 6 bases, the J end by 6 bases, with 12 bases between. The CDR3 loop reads CASSFTGTQPQHF. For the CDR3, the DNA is TGTGCCAGCAGTTTTACAGGGACTCAGCCCCAGCATTTT.

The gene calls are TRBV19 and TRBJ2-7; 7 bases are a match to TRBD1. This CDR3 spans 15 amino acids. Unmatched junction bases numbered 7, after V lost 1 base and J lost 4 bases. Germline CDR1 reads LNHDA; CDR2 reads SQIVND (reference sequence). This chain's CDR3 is CASSIVGTAIYEQYF. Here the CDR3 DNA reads TGTGCCAGTAGTATAGTAGGGACAGCTATTTACGAGCAGTACTTC.

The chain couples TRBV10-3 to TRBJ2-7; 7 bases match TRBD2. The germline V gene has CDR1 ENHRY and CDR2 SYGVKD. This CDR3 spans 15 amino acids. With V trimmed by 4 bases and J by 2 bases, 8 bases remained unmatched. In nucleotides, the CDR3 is TGTGCCATCAGTGCAAATCCGGGAGGAGCCTACGAGCAGTACTTC. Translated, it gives CAISANPGGAYEQYF.

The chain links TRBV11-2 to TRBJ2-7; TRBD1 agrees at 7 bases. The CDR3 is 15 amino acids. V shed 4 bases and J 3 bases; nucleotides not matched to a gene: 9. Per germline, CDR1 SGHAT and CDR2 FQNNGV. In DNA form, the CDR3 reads TGTGCCAGCAGCTCGTACAGGGGAATGCACTACGAGCAGTACTTC. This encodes CASSSYRGMHYEQYF. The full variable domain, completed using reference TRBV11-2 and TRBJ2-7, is EAGVAQSPRYKIIEKRQSVAFWCNPISGHATLYWYQQILGQGPKLLIQFQNNGVVDDSQLPKDRFSAERLKGVDSTLKIQPAKLEDSAVYLCASSSYRGMHYEQYFGPGTRLTVT.

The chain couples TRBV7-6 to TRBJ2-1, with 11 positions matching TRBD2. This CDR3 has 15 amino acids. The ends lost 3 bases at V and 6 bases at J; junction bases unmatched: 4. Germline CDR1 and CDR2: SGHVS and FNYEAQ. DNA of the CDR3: TGTGCCAGCAGCTTTAGACTAGCGGGGATCAATGAGCAGTTCTTC. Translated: CASSFRLAGINEQFF.

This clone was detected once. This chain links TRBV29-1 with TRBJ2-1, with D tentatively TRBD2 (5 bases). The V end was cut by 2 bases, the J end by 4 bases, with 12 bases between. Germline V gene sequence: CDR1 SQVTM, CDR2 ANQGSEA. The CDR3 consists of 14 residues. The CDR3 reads CSVERGGIYNEQFF. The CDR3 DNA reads TGCAGCGTTGAAAGAGGAGGTATTTACAATGAGCAGTTCTTC.

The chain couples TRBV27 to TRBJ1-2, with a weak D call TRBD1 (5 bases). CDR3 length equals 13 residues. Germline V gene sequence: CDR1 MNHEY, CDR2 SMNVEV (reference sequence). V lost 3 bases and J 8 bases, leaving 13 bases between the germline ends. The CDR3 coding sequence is TGTGCCAGCAGTTTCATTGGGGAGGGGGGCTACACCTTC. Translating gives CASSFIGEGGYTF.

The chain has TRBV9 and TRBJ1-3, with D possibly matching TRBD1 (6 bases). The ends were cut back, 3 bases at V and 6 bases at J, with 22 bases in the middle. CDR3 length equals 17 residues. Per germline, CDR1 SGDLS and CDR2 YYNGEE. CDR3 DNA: TGTGCCAGCAGCGGGTCGGCAGGGGAAATTTTAGCAAACACCATATATTTT. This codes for CASSGSAGEILANTIYF.

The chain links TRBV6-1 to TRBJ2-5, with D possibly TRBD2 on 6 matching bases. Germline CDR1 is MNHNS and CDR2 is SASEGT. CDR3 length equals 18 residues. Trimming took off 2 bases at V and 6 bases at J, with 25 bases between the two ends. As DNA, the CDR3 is TGTGCCAGCAGTGAATCTTTAAGCGGGTGGGGGGTTTGGAAGACCCAGTACTTC. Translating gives CASSESLSGWGVWKTQYF.

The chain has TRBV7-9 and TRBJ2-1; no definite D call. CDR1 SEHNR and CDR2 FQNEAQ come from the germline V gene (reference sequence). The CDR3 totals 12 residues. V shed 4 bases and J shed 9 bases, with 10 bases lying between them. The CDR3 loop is CASSSSEVEQFF. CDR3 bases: TGTGCCAGCAGCTCCAGCGAAGTTGAGCAGTTCTTC.

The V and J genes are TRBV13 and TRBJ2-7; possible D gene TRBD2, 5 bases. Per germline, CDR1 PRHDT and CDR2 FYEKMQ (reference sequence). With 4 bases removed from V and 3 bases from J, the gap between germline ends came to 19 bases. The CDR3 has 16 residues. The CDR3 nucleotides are TGTGCCAGCAGCTCTATGCCGGGATGGTCAAGCTACGAGCAGTACTTC. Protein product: CASSSMPGWSSYEQYF.